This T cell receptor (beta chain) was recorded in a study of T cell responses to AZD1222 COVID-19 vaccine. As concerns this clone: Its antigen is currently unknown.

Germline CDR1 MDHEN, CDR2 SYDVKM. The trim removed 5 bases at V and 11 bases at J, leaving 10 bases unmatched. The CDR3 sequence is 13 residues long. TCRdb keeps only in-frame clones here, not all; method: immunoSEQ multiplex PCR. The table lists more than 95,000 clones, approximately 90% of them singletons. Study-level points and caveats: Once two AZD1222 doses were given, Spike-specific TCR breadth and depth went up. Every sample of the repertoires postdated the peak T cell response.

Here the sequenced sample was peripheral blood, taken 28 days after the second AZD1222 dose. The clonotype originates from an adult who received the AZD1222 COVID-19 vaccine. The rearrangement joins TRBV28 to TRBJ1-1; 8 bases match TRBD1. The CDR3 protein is CASSMTGVEGAFF. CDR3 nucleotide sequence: TGTGCCAGCAGTATGACAGGGGTCGAGGGCGCTTTCTTT.